This passage covers 32 T cell receptor beta chains from one sample sequenced in a study of immune heterogeneity within non-small cell lung tumors. Template material for each sample was 550 to 700 ng of bulk tumor genomic DNA. Several spatially distant biopsies were obtained per primary tumor intraoperatively. Samples came from untreated patients having curative surgery for newly diagnosed non-small cell lung cancer. Multiplex PCR with 32 V and 13 J primers amplified TCR beta CDR3. MiXCR was run by TCRdb on the multiplex PCR reads, yielding one entry per CDR3 protein. The sample lists some 21,000 distinct CDR3 sequences; 28% were seen once. The specimen was lung tumor tissue. These receptors all come from a man aged 35 to 55 with non-small cell lung cancer.

About this clonotype itself: Possible read error: a much larger clone is one base away. V and J are TRBV12-3 or TRBV12-4 and TRBJ1-2; TRBD1 matches at 7 bases. The CDR3 runs to 13 residues. V shed 3 bases, J shed 7 bases, and the junction held 5 bases outside the gene matches. This CDR3 reads CASSFAQGFGYTF. CDR3 sequence (DNA): TGTGCCAGCAGTTTCGCACAGGGGTTTGGCTACACCTTC.

This clonotype was observed a few times. The genes are TRBV5-4 and TRBJ2-3, with D uncertain. V lost 0 bases, J lost 0 bases, and 8 bases lay in between. This CDR3 has 15 amino acids. Germline CDR1 SGHNT, CDR2 YYREEE (reference sequence). The CDR3 DNA is TGTGCCAGCAGCTTGGTGCTAGAAAGCACAGATACGCAGTATTTT. Its translation is CASSLVLESTDTQYF.

This rearrangement joins TRBV12-5 to TRBJ1-1, with TRBD1 matching over 9 bases. The CDR3 loop spans 12 amino acids. With 3 bases clipped from V and 9 bases from J, the junction kept 2 bases outside the gene matches. Germline V gene data show CDR1 as LGHNT and CDR2 as FRNRAP. CDR3 bases: TGTGCTAGTGGTTTAGGACAGGGGCAAGCTTTCTTT. Protein sequence: CASGLGQGQAFF.

This clonotype has ten or more counts. The rearrangement links TRBV20-1 to TRBJ2-7; unclear D gene. CDR1 and CDR2 from the germline V gene are DFQATT and SNEGSKA (reference sequence). The CDR3 contains 14 residues. The germline V and J ends were trimmed by 3 bases and 2 bases, with 14 bases remaining between them. CDR3 sequence reads: CSASDLRPPYEQYF. The DNA for the CDR3 is TGCAGTGCTAGCGATCTTCGACCTCCCTACGAGCAGTACTTC.

This clonotype was observed many times. The chain employs TRBV20-1 and TRBJ1-1; 8 bases are shared with TRBD1. CDR1 and CDR2 from the germline V gene are DFQATT and SNEGSKA (reference sequence). This CDR3 contains 13 residues. V was pared by 6 bases and J by 2 bases, with 5 bases of the junction left unmatched. The CDR3 DNA is TGCAGTGCCCTACAGGGGGGCAACACTGAAGCTTTCTTT. Protein: CSALQGGNTEAFF.

The table lists this clonotype with many counts. The V gene is TRBV2, the J gene TRBJ1-2; 7 positions agree with TRBD1. CDR1 and CDR2 from the germline V gene are SNHLY and FYNNEI. Trimming took 4 bases from V and 1 from J; bases not matched to a gene: 6. This CDR3 spans 15 amino acids. The CDR3 is CASSGLQGSNYGYTF. The CDR3 coding sequence is TGTGCCAGCAGTGGGTTACAGGGGAGTAACTATGGCTACACCTTC.

A remark on this clonotype: One end of the junction fails to match germline, which may point to a read error. The chain combines TRBV20-1 with TRBJ2-1; TRBD2 aligns across 15 bases. Per germline, CDR1 DFQATT and CDR2 SNEGSKA (reference sequence). This CDR3 has 17 residues. DNA of the CDR3: TGCAGTGCCTACACCCGGACTAGCGGGAGGGTGTACAGTGAGCAGTTCTTC. This codes for CSAYTRTSGRVYSEQFF.

A remark on this clonotype: A read error may account for a junction end that differs from germline. The chain uses TRBV9 and TRBJ2-1, with 8 bases aligning to TRBD2. CDR3 length: 15 residues. Germline CDR1 and CDR2: SGDLS and YYNGEE. CDR3 protein: CASSTRLARNNDQFF. The CDR3 DNA sequence: TGTGCCAGCAGCACCAGACTAGCGAGAAACAATGATCAGTTCTTC.

This clonotype was observed a few times. V and J are TRBV19 and TRBJ2-7; 10 bases line up with TRBD2. The CDR3 loop spans 16 amino acids. Germline V CDR1 and CDR2: LNHDA, SQIVND (reference sequence). V trimming: 4 bases; J trimming: 6 bases; junction bases outside the gene matches: 12. CDR3 sequence (DNA): TGTGCCAGTAGTACCCCGTGGAGCGGGAGGGTGAGCGAGCAGTACTTC. Translated: CASSTPWSGRVSEQYF.

In its sample, this clonotype ranks as medium-sized. The V gene is TRBV12-3 or TRBV12-4, the J gene TRBJ2-5; TRBD2 is a possible D gene (6 bases). With 6 bases removed from V and 5 bases from J, the gap between germline ends came to 19 bases. CDR3 length: 15 residues. CDR3 sequence: CASSKTSPFGETQYF. DNA for the CDR3: TGTGCCAGCAGCAAGACTAGTCCCTTCGGGGAGACCCAGTACTTC.

A remark on this clonotype: Possible read error: a much larger clone is one base away. The chain is built from TRBV12-5 and TRBJ1-6; D remains ambiguous. Germline V gene data show CDR1 as LGHNT and CDR2 as FRNRAP. The CDR3 contains 14 residues. The CDR3 sequence is CASGLMGGNSHLHF. CDR3 in DNA: TGTGCTAGTGGTTTGATGGGAGGTAATTCACACCTCCACTTT.

The table lists this clonotype with many counts. V and J are TRBV5-1 and TRBJ2-1, with 9 bases aligning to TRBD2. The CDR3 has 16 residues. The ends lost 1 base at V and 6 bases at J; junction bases unmatched: 8. Germline V lookup: CDR1 SGHRS, CDR2 YFSETQ. CDR3 coding DNA: TGCGCCAGCAGCTTGTCTTGGACTAGCGTCGGCAATGAGCAGTTCTTC. Encoded protein: CASSLSWTSVGNEQFF.

This clonotype was recorded a few times. The V gene is TRBV12-5, the J gene TRBJ2-1; the match to TRBD2 covers 7 bases. The trim removed 0 bases at V and 4 bases at J, leaving 9 bases unmatched. The germline V gene encodes CDR1 LGHNT and CDR2 FRNRAP. The CDR3 is 17 amino acids. The CDR3 region is CASGLVLGREGYNEQFF. CDR3 sequence (DNA): TGTGCTAGTGGTTTGGTACTAGGCAGGGAGGGGTACAATGAGCAGTTCTTC.

The CDR3 nucleotides read TGTGCCAGCAGCTTTTCAGGGGGCGTGGAGACCCAGTACTTC. Its translation is CASSFSGGVETQYF. V and J are TRBV7-8 and TRBJ2-5; 8 bases agree with TRBD1. CDR3 length: 14 residues. Losses at the gene ends were 3 bases for V and 5 bases for J; bases not matched to a gene: 5. Germline V lookup: CDR1 SGHVS, CDR2 FQNEAQ. Looking up the rest from reference TRBV7-8 and TRBJ2-5 gives the full variable domain: GAGVSQSPRYKVAKRGQDVALRCDPISGHVSLFWYQQALGQGPEFLTYFQNEAQLDKSGLPSDRFFAERPEGSVSTLKIQRTQQEDSAVYLCASSFSGGVETQYFGPGTRLLVL.

This clonotype was picked up many times. The chain employs TRBV29-1 and TRBJ2-1; 9 nucleotides match TRBD1. The CDR3 has 14 amino acids. Trimming at V came to 3 bases and at J to 4 bases, leaving 4 bases not matched to a gene. Germline assignment: CDR1 SQVTM and CDR2 ANQGSEA. The CDR3 region has the DNA TGCAGCGTTGAGGGGGACAGGGAGTACAATGAGCAGTTCTTC. This gives the protein CSVEGDREYNEQFF.

This clonotype was detected only a few times. The chain has TRBV2 and TRBJ2-1; 10 bases are a match to TRBD1. Germline CDR1 is SNHLY and CDR2 is FYNNEI. The junction had 8 bases not matched to a gene; V was cut back by 8 bases and J by 7 bases. The CDR3 length is 14 residues. The CDR3 spells CASLQDRGSNEQFF. DNA for the CDR3: TGTGCCAGCCTTCAGGACAGGGGGTCGAATGAGCAGTTCTTC.

This clonotype was seen a handful of times. The chain couples TRBV30 to TRBJ2-1; 10 positions match TRBD2. The V gene end was trimmed by 1 base and the J gene end by 10 bases; junction bases not matched to a gene: 7. Germline V gene lookup returns CDR1 GTSNPN and CDR2 SVGIG (reference sequence). This CDR3 region has 14 residues. The CDR3 reads CAWSGLAGEVEQFF. The CDR3 coding sequence is TGTGCCTGGAGTGGGCTAGCGGGAGAGGTGGAGCAGTTCTTC. Full variable domain (missing parts from reference TRBV30 and TRBJ2-1): SQTIHQWPATLVQPVGSPLSLECTVEGTSNPNLYWYRQAAGRGLQLLFYSVGIGQISSEVPQNLSASRPQDRQFILSSKKLLLSDSGFYLCAWSGLAGEVEQFFGPGTRLTVL.

The V call is TRBV7-2, the J call TRBJ1-6, with unresolved D. The CDR3 consists of 14 residues. The V gene lost 1 base and the J gene lost 8 bases, with 9 bases spanning the gap. Germline CDR1 SGHTA, CDR2 FQGNSA. The CDR3 reads CASSLGVKDSPLHF. The CDR3 DNA reads as TGTGCCAGCAGCTTAGGGGTTAAGGATTCACCCCTCCACTTT.

The sample holds a few counts of this clonotype. V gene TRBV30 combines with J gene TRBJ2-1; 9 bases map to TRBD2. The V and J ends lost 4 bases and 0 bases, in that order; junction bases with no gene match: 4. The CDR3 sequence is 15 residues long. The germline V gene encodes CDR1 GTSNPN and CDR2 SVGIG (reference sequence). Written as DNA, the CDR3 is TGTGCCTGGAATAGCGGGAGCCCCTCCTACAATGAGCAGTTCTTC. Its protein product is CAWNSGSPSYNEQFF.

This clonotype was seen a few times. The chain joins TRBV4-1 to TRBJ1-6; D is ambiguous. There are 13 residues in the CDR3. Trimming left V 3 bases short and J 15 bases short, with 15 bases between. CDR1 and CDR2 (germline): MGHRA, YSYEKL. CDR3 protein: CASSQEIAGDLHF. For the CDR3, the DNA is TGCGCCAGCAGCCAGGAAATTGCGGGAGACCTCCACTTT.

This clonotype was counted ten times or more. V gene TRBV4-1 combines with J gene TRBJ2-7; D ambiguous. The germline V gene has CDR1 MGHRA and CDR2 YSYEKL. Between the trimmed V and J ends, which lost 4 bases and 7 bases, there was a span of 14 bases. The CDR3 consists of 13 residues. The CDR3: CASSPLQNREQYF. CDR3 nucleotide sequence: TGCGCCAGCAGCCCTTTACAAAATAGGGAGCAGTACTTC.

This clonotype was detected ten times or more. The chain combines TRBV19 with TRBJ1-3; D gene unclear. Looked up from germline, CDR1 is LNHDA and CDR2 is SQIVND (reference sequence). V was shortened by 8 bases and J by 4 bases, with 15 bases between the two germline ends. This CDR3 is 14 amino acids long. In DNA, the CDR3 is TGTGCCAGTCAGATAGCTCCTGCAGGAAACACCATATATTTT. It is translated as CASQIAPAGNTIYF.

This clonotype has more than one count but fewer than ten. The rearrangement links TRBV5-1 to TRBJ2-5; TRBD1 aligns across 7 bases. J was trimmed by 5 bases and V by 2 bases; bases with no gene match: 3. Germline lookup yields CDR1 SGHRS and CDR2 YFSETQ. The CDR3 totals 13 residues. CDR3 in amino acids: CASSLSRGETQYF. The DNA of the CDR3 is TGCGCCAGCAGCTTAAGCAGGGGGGAGACCCAGTACTTC.

The chain has TRBV5-1 and TRBJ1-1; 7 positions agree with TRBD1. V lost 4 bases and J lost 0; bases outside the gene matches: 9. CDR3 length equals 16 residues. Germline assignment: CDR1 SGHRS and CDR2 YFSETQ. The CDR3 spells CASSTGTVQMNTEAFF. In DNA form, the CDR3 reads TGCGCCAGCAGCACCGGGACAGTACAAATGAACACTGAAGCTTTCTTT. The full variable domain, completed using reference TRBV5-1 and TRBJ1-1, is KAGVTQTPRYLIKTRGQQVTLSCSPISGHRSVSWYQQTPGQGLQFLFEYFSETQRNKGNFPGRFSGRQFSNSRSEMNVSTLELGDSALYLCASSTGTVQMNTEAFFGQGTRLTVV.

This chain links TRBV19 with TRBJ1-1; possible D gene TRBD1, 5 bases. Trimming left V 3 bases short and J 4 bases short, with 18 bases between. CDR3 length: 16 amino acids. Per the germline V gene, CDR1 is LNHDA and CDR2 is SQIVND (reference sequence). CDR3 region: CASSIYGAAGSTEAFF. The CDR3 nucleotides read TGTGCCAGTAGTATCTATGGGGCAGCTGGTAGCACTGAAGCTTTCTTT.

The V and J genes are TRBV29-1 and TRBJ2-3, with D tentatively TRBD2 (6 bases). The CDR3 contains 12 residues. Trimming pared 6 bases from V and 6 bases from J, leaving 13 bases between. The germline CDR1 and CDR2 sequences are SQVTM and ANQGSEA. CDR3 loop: CSVRLGADTQYF. The CDR3 nucleotides read TGCAGCGTCCGACTAGGGGCGGATACGCAGTATTTT.

By sample share, this clonotype is medium-sized. The rearrangement links TRBV19 to TRBJ1-6; D gene ambiguous. The V and J ends lost 3 bases and 10 bases respectively, with 19 bases between them. This CDR3 comprises 16 residues. Germline assignment: CDR1 LNHDA and CDR2 SQIVND (reference sequence). CDR3 residues: CASSIIGFREGSPLHF. CDR3 DNA sequence: TGTGCCAGTAGTATTATAGGGTTTCGGGAAGGATCACCCCTCCACTTT.

In the case of this clonotype: Being one base from a much bigger clone, this may be a read error. The CDR3 nucleotides are TGTGCCAGCAGTCCATATTACAGGGTGCGTAGTCATGGCTACACCTTC. Amino acid sequence: CASSPYYRVRSHGYTF. The V and J genes are TRBV27 and TRBJ1-2, with D possibly TRBD1 on 6 matching bases. This CDR3 is built from 16 residues. Trimming left V 5 bases short and J 6 bases short, with 22 bases between. In germline, CDR1 is MNHEY, CDR2 SMNVEV (reference sequence).

This clonotype is labeled as medium-sized. The junction departs from the called germline gene at one end, perhaps through a read error. The chain carries TRBV2 and TRBJ2-1, with 7 bases matching TRBD2. Per the germline V gene, CDR1 is SNHLY and CDR2 is FYNNEI. The CDR3 covers 16 residues. The CDR3 region is CASSLHSGDSNNEQFF. CDR3 nucleotide sequence: TGTGCCAGCAGTCTACACAGCGGGGACTCCAACAATGAGCAGTTCTTC.

A remark on this clonotype: A junction boundary mismatches the germline segment, possibly from a read error. The chain carries TRBV20-1 and TRBJ1-1; maybe TRBD1 (6 bases). The CDR3 consists of 14 residues. In germline, CDR1 is DFQATT, CDR2 SNEGSKA (reference sequence). CDR3 amino acids: CSAPPGTRGTEALF. Here the CDR3 DNA reads TGCAGTGCCCCCCCCGGGACACGGGGGACTGAAGCTTTGTTT.

The chain carries TRBV6-1 and TRBJ2-1, with TRBD2 matching over 11 bases. After removal of 4 bases from V and 4 bases from J, the junction contained 15 bases not matched to a gene. The CDR3 is made up of 19 amino acids. The germline V gene has CDR1 MNHNS and CDR2 SASEGT. The CDR3: CASSVTSPGTSGPYNEQFF. CDR3 in DNA: TGTGCCAGCAGTGTTACTAGTCCCGGGACTAGCGGACCTTACAATGAGCAGTTCTTC.

This chain's CDR3 is CASSLAGTRGTGELFF. CDR3 bases: TGTGCCAGCAGTCTCGCCGGGACTAGGGGTACCGGGGAGCTGTTTTTT. The chain has TRBV27 and TRBJ2-2; 8 nucleotides match TRBD2. CDR3 length: 16 amino acids. Per the germline V gene, CDR1 is MNHEY and CDR2 is SMNVEV (reference sequence). The junction had 10 bases not matched to a gene; V was cut back by 5 bases and J by 5 bases.